Shown below are 11 T cell receptor beta chains from a single sample sequenced in a study of human thymus T cells. Resections obtained during corrective heart surgery supplied the thymus tissue. Assay used: immunoSEQ multiplex PCR; TCRdb lists only in-frame clones, some missing. The repertoire includes about 78,000 clones, approximately 96% of them detected once, and just over 0.03% sits in the top ten. What was sequenced was thymus tissue. Every receptor here comes from a boy in the first two years of life with a congenital heart defect but otherwise immunologically healthy.

V is TRBV9 and J is TRBJ2-7, with D tentatively TRBD2 (6 bases). The germline CDR1 and CDR2 sequences are SGDLS and YYNGEE. V lost 1 base to trimming and J lost 7 bases, with 15 bases between them. The CDR3 length is 14 residues. The CDR3 region is CASSVPEEGREQYF. The CDR3 DNA reads TGTGCCAGCAGCGTACCCGAGGAGGGGAGGGAGCAGTACTTC. Complete variable domain (other parts from reference TRBV9 and TRBJ2-7): DSGVTQTPKHLITATGQRVTLRCSPRSGDLSVYWYQQSLDQGLQFLIQYYNGEERAKGNILERFSAQQFPDLHSELNLSSLELGDSALYFCASSVPEEGREQYFGPGTRLTVT.

V gene TRBV15 combines with J gene TRBJ2-7; tentative D call: TRBD1 (7 bases). From germline, CDR1 is LNHNV and CDR2 YYDKDF (reference sequence). The V end was cut by 4 bases, the J end by 0 bases, with 22 bases between. CDR3 length: 18 residues. The CDR3 protein is CATSTITPWGDSSYEQYF. DNA for the CDR3: TGTGCCACCAGCACCATCACTCCCTGGGGGGACAGCTCCTACGAGCAGTACTTC.

This chain links TRBV27 with TRBJ2-2, with D perhaps TRBD1 (6 bases). The CDR3 runs to 16 residues. V was cut by 5 bases and J by 3 bases, with 16 bases left in between. Germline-derived CDR1 and CDR2 are MNHEY and SMNVEV (reference sequence). The CDR3 spells CASSPTGTRDTGELFF. CDR3 nucleotides: TGTGCCAGCAGTCCAACCGGGACAAGGGACACCGGGGAGCTGTTTTTT.

The V and J genes are TRBV14 and TRBJ2-3; TRBD2 matches 8 bases. V dropped 1 base and J dropped 7; count of bases not matched to a gene: 16. The CDR3 runs to 18 residues. The V gene's germline CDR1 is SGHDN and CDR2 FVKESK. This CDR3 is CASSQGTPLAGIRHTQYF. CDR3 nucleotide sequence: TGTGCCAGCAGCCAAGGGACCCCTTTAGCGGGGATACGGCATACGCAGTATTTT.

The gene calls are TRBV18 and TRBJ1-5, with 8 bases fitting TRBD1. The germline gives CDR1 KGHSH, CDR2 LQKENI. This CDR3 comprises 15 residues. Trimming at V came to 2 bases and at J to 5 bases, leaving 5 bases not matched to a gene. Here the CDR3 reads CASSPGAGGDQPQHF. The DNA of the CDR3 is TGTGCCAGCTCACCAGGCGCAGGGGGCGATCAGCCCCAGCATTTT.

V is TRBV14 and J is TRBJ2-3, with TRBD1 matching over 8 bases. Germline loops: CDR1 SGHDN, CDR2 FVKESK. The ends lost 3 bases at V and 2 bases at J; junction bases unmatched: 10. The CDR3 is made up of 17 amino acids. Here the CDR3 DNA reads TGTGCCAGCAGCCATGACTTACCGGGACAGGACACAGATACGCAGTATTTT. It is translated as CASSHDLPGQDTDTQYF. Complete variable domain (other parts from reference TRBV14 and TRBJ2-3): EAGVTQFPSHSVIEKGQTVTLRCDPISGHDNLYWYRRVMGKEIKFLLHFVKESKQDESGMPNNRFLAERTGGTYSTLKVQPAELEDSGVYFCASSHDLPGQDTDTQYFGPGTRLTVL.

This chain links TRBV6-4 with TRBJ2-7; TRBD1 aligns across 7 bases. Germline values: CDR1 MRHNA, CDR2 SNTAGT. The length of the CDR3 is 15 residues. Losses at the gene ends were 5 bases for V and 0 bases for J; bases not matched to a gene: 7. The CDR3 here is CASSPQQGPSYEQYF. CDR3 sequence (DNA): TGTGCCAGCAGTCCCCAACAGGGGCCCTCCTACGAGCAGTACTTC.

V is TRBV10-3 and J is TRBJ2-1, with 13 bases identical to TRBD2. J was trimmed by 2 bases and V by 4 bases; bases with no gene match: 8. The CDR3 loop spans 18 amino acids. The germline V gene encodes CDR1 ENHRY and CDR2 SYGVKD. The CDR3 sequence is CAISGMLGTSGTYNEQFF. The CDR3, as DNA: TGTGCCATCAGTGGAATGCTCGGGACTAGCGGGACCTACAATGAGCAGTTCTTC.

The V call is TRBV29-1, the J call TRBJ2-2, with D hard to call. The CDR3 has 14 amino acids. V shed 4 bases and J shed 1 base, with 10 bases lying between them. The germline V gene has CDR1 SQVTM and CDR2 ANQGSEA. The CDR3 bases are TGCAGCGTTGTATACCAGGTGAACACCGGGGAGCTGTTTTTT. Its protein product is CSVVYQVNTGELFF.

This chain uses TRBV11-2 with TRBJ1-2; the match to TRBD1 covers 8 bases. The V and J ends lost 2 bases and 2 bases, in that order; junction bases with no gene match: 7. Germline V gene data show CDR1 as SGHAT and CDR2 as FQNNGV. This CDR3 region has 16 residues. CDR3 DNA sequence: TGTGCCAGCAGCTTATATTCGAGGGACAGGAACTATGGCTACACCTTC. Translated: CASSLYSRDRNYGYTF.

The V gene is TRBV5-1, the J gene TRBJ2-5; D remains ambiguous. V lost 2 bases, J lost 7 bases, and 12 bases lay in between. This CDR3 is built from 13 residues. Germline V gene sequence: CDR1 SGHRS, CDR2 YFSETQ. This CDR3 reads CASSLGSLGTQYF. CDR3 DNA: TGCGCCAGCAGCTTAGGGTCGCTGGGGACCCAGTACTTC.